Below, 8 T cell receptor beta chains from the same sample are listed, as sequenced in a study of blood T cell repertoires in COVID-19. The method was immunoSEQ multiplex PCR; TCRdb's version includes in-frame clones alone and lacks a portion of them. The sample carries about 250,000 clones, about nine tenths recorded once. Input material: PBMCs or T cells enriched from blood (not recorded which). All receptors derive from a man aged 40-49 years who had recovered from COVID-19.

The CDR3 nucleotides read TGTGCCTGGATGCCCTTGGACAGGGCGAACACTGAAGCTTTCTTT. Amino acids: CAWMPLDRANTEAFF. This sequence joins TRBV30 and TRBJ1-1; 8 bases are a match to TRBD1. The ends lost 4 bases at V and 1 base at J; junction bases unmatched: 8. The CDR3 sequence is 15 residues long. Germline lookup yields CDR1 GTSNPN and CDR2 SVGIG (reference sequence).

The chain joins TRBV19 to TRBJ1-1; possible D gene TRBD1, 5 bases. CDR1 and CDR2 (germline): LNHDA, SQIVND (reference sequence). The CDR3 covers 12 residues. Deletions cut 10 bases from V and 5 bases from J, with 14 bases between. The CDR3 DNA reads TGTGCCACGCGCTGGGGGGGGACTGAAGCTTTCTTT. It specifies CATRWGGTEAFF.

The rearrangement joins TRBV19 to TRBJ2-1, with 13 bases lining up with TRBD2. The CDR3 consists of 18 residues. CDR1 is LNHDA, CDR2 SQIVND, per germline (reference sequence). V lost 5 bases and J lost 9; bases outside the gene matches: 16. As DNA, the CDR3 is TGTGCCAGTAGTGCACGGACTAGCGGGAGTCACCGGGGGGGTGAGCAGTTCTTC. As protein: CASSARTSGSHRGGEQFF.

The chain joins TRBV7-9 to TRBJ2-1, with 8 bases identical to TRBD1. V lost 7 bases and J lost 9; bases outside the gene matches: 11. Germline CDR1 reads SEHNR; CDR2 reads FQNEAQ (reference sequence). CDR3 length equals 14 residues. The CDR3 is CASTSGQGYSEQFF. The CDR3 DNA is TGTGCCAGCACCTCCGGACAGGGATATAGTGAGCAGTTCTTC.

This clone appeared many times. The V and J genes are TRBV10-1 and TRBJ1-5; D unclear. CDR1 is WNHNN, CDR2 SYGVQD, per germline (reference sequence). The CDR3 runs to 14 residues. Trimming cost V 4 bases and J 3 bases, with 10 bases left between them. CDR3 loop: CASSVFGLNQPQHF. CDR3 DNA: TGCGCCAGCAGTGTTTTCGGACTCAATCAGCCCCAGCATTTT.

The rearrangement joins TRBV7-3 to TRBJ1-2; TRBD1 might be the D (6 bases). This CDR3 has 13 residues. Germline-derived CDR1 and CDR2 are SGHTA and FQGTGA. V dropped 1 base and J dropped 6 bases, with 9 bases sitting between them. The CDR3 loop is CASSLSTGNGYTF. DNA for the CDR3: TGTGCCAGCAGCTTAAGCACAGGGAATGGCTACACCTTC.

The chain combines TRBV19 with TRBJ2-5; 7 bases match TRBD2. CDR1 and CDR2 from the germline V gene are LNHDA and SQIVND (reference sequence). The CDR3 runs 15 residues. Trimming removed 3 bases from V and 2 bases from J; junction bases left unmatched: 6. The CDR3 sequence is CASSIQAGSQETQYF. The CDR3 coding sequence is TGTGCCAGTAGTATCCAAGCGGGGTCACAAGAGACCCAGTACTTC.

The V call is TRBV30, the J call TRBJ2-7; tentative D call: TRBD2 (5 bases). The V gene's germline CDR1 is GTSNPN and CDR2 SVGIG (reference sequence). CDR3 length: 14 residues. Trimming took off 0 bases at V and 4 bases at J, with 13 bases between the two ends. The CDR3 nucleotides are TGTGCCTGGAGTGTAGGAGGCGTCGGATACGAGCAGTACTTC. Translated: CAWSVGGVGYEQYF.